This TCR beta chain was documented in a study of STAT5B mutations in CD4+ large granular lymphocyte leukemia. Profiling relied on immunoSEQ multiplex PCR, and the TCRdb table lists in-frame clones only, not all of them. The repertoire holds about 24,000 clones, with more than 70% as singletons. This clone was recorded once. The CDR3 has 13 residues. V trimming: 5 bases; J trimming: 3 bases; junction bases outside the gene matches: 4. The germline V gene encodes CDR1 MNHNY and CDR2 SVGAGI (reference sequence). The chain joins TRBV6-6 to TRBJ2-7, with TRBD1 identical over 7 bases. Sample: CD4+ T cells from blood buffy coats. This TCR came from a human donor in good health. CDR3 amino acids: CASSKQGSYEQYF. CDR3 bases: TGTGCCAGCAGTAAACAGGGGAGCTACGAGCAGTACTTC.